This T cell receptor beta chain is from a study of shared T cell receptors in the human thymus (dated by TCRdb to about 2021). About the full investigation: The study examined how self-reactive, shared T-cell receptor alpha chains are generated in the human thymus.

Receptor libraries were prepared by the immunoSEQ multiplex PCR assay. The source is immuneACCESS, and TCRdb retained only in-frame sequences with V and J called. Part of the clones is not carried over; for the studies checked, unresolved V genes explain less than half of this, and the remainder is unexplained. The sample contains around 340,000 clones, 85% to 95% of them found a single time. Of the sample, roughly 0.02% falls within the top ten clones. As for this clone: Its antigen is still unknown. One base away there is no much larger clone; base qualities are not given.

This sequence was found in a human donor. Sequenced: thymocytes.

The nucleotides are TGTGCCAGCTCACCAGGCAGCGGGAGGGCCCCAGAAAACATTCAGTACTTC. It is translated as CASSPGSGRAPENIQYF. Recombination joined TRBV18 with TRBJ2-4, with 10 central nucleotides matching TRBD2. Unmatched junction bases come to 9, with V trimmed by 2 bases and J by 5 bases. From the cysteine up to the phenylalanine, the CDR3 has a length of 17 residues. This entry keeps only the CDR3 DNA: 51 bases, framed from base 1. CDR1 is given as KGHSH and CDR2 as LQKENI, both from the germline V gene. Here the CDR3 is joined to the reference TRBV18 and TRBJ2-4 genes, and the full variable domain is: NAGVMQNPRHLVRRRGQEARLRCSPMKGHSHVYWYRQLPEEGLKFMVYLQKENIIDESGMPKERFSAEFPKEGPSILRIQQVVRGDSAAYFCASSPGSGRAPENIQYFGAGTRLSVL.